Listed here are 14 T cell receptor beta chains from one sample, sequenced in a study of T cells in Graves' hyperthyroidism and ophthalmopathy. The source material, RNA transcripts, was used to amplify TCR beta CDR3 regions. HTBI primers were the set used in a first-round RT-PCR of the TCR CDR3. TCRdb reprocessed the multiplex PCR reads via MiXCR and lists one record per CDR3 protein. This sample has hundreds of thousands of distinct CDR3 sequences, with approximately 15% found just once. The specimen sequenced was blood. The receptors were sampled from a woman aged 18-30 years with Graves' hyperthyroidism.

This clonotype was counted at least ten times. The gene calls are TRBV7-2 and TRBJ2-3, with 8 bases identical to TRBD2. The CDR3 length is 18 residues. Germline trimming cut 4 bases from V and 0 bases from J; bases unmatched to any gene: 12. Germline V gene sequence: CDR1 SGHTA, CDR2 FQGNSA. In DNA, the CDR3 is TGTGCCAGCAGCTCGCGGGGCGGGGGGTATCCTAGCACAGATACGCAGTATTTT. It is translated as CASSSRGGGYPSTDTQYF. Full variable domain (outside the CDR3, taken from reference TRBV7-2 and TRBJ2-3): GAGVSQSPSNKVTEKGKDVELRCDPISGHTALYWYRQSLGQGLEFLIYFQGNSAPDKSGLPSDRFSAERTGGSVSTLTIQRTQQEDSAVYLCASSSRGGGYPSTDTQYFGPGTRLTVL.

This clonotype appeared many times. The J gene is TRBJ1-4, the V gene TRBV18; weak D call: TRBD1 (6 bases). Per germline, CDR1 KGHSH and CDR2 LQKENI. The CDR3 totals 14 residues. With 6 bases removed from V and 6 bases from J, the gap between germline ends came to 14 bases. CDR3 residues: CASSRNRADEKLFF. For the CDR3, the DNA is TGTGCCAGCTCCCGTAACAGGGCTGATGAAAAACTGTTTTTT. The whole variable domain, remainder taken from reference TRBV18 and TRBJ1-4, is NAGVMQNPRHLVRRRGQEARLRCSPMKGHSHVYWYRQLPEEGLKFMVYLQKENIIDESGMPKERFSAEFPKEGPSILRIQQVVRGDSAAYFCASSRNRADEKLFFGSGTQLSVL.

The sample holds many counts of this clonotype. J is TRBJ2-7 and V is TRBV2; 7 bases agree with TRBD2. The V segment lost 9 bases and the J segment 1 base; nucleotides outside the gene matches: 12. This CDR3 is 15 amino acids long. CDR1 and CDR2 from the germline V gene are SNHLY and FYNNEI. The CDR3 sequence: CASLSGEGFSYEQYF. As DNA, the CDR3 is TGTGCCAGTCTCTCTGGGGAGGGTTTTTCCTACGAGCAGTACTTC.

Remarks on this clonotype: Since a much larger clone is just one base distant, this may be a read error. The genes are TRBV6-1 and TRBJ1-2, with 7 bases identical to TRBD1. Germline V gene data show CDR1 as MNHNS and CDR2 as SASEGT. This CDR3 is 14 amino acids long. The chain's CDR3 is CASSLRQGTYGCTF. The CDR3, as DNA: TGTGCCAGCAGTCTCCGACAGGGTACCTATGGCTGCACCTTC.

This clonotype was recorded at least ten times. This chain uses TRBV6-2 or TRBV6-3 with TRBJ1-2; D not certain. CDR1 and CDR2 (germline): MNHEY, SVGEGT. This CDR3 is built from 14 residues. Between the trimmed V and J ends, which lost 2 bases and 4 bases, there was a span of 11 bases. The CDR3 nucleotides are TGTGCCAGCAGTTACAGCGATGGACCCTATGGCTACACCTTC. It yields the protein CASSYSDGPYGYTF.

This clonotype occurred many times. The V gene is TRBV7-2, the J gene TRBJ2-7, with D perhaps TRBD2 (5 bases). V lost 1 base to trimming and J lost 2 bases, with 9 bases between them. The CDR3 totals 14 residues. Germline V gives CDR1 SGHTA, CDR2 FQGNSA. The chain's CDR3 is CASSLESGTYEQYF. DNA of the CDR3: TGTGCCAGCAGCTTAGAATCGGGGACCTACGAGCAGTACTTC. Looking up the rest from reference TRBV7-2 and TRBJ2-7 gives the full variable domain: GAGVSQSPSNKVTEKGKDVELRCDPISGHTALYWYRQSLGQGLEFLIYFQGNSAPDKSGLPSDRFSAERTGGSVSTLTIQRTQQEDSAVYLCASSLESGTYEQYFGPGTRLTVT.

This clonotype was counted many times. The gene calls are TRBV10-3 and TRBJ2-2; no clear D gene. This CDR3 has 14 amino acids. Germline V gene data show CDR1 as ENHRY and CDR2 as SYGVKD. V shed 2 bases and J shed 4 bases, with 8 bases lying between them. As DNA, the CDR3 is TGTGCCATCAGTGAGAGGAGTGGCACCGGGGAGCTGTTTTTT. It translates to CAISERSGTGELFF.

V and J are TRBV11-2 and TRBJ2-1; D is unresolved. Between the trimmed V and J ends, which lost 0 bases and 5 bases, there was a span of 14 bases. CDR3 length equals 16 residues. The germline CDR1 and CDR2 sequences are SGHAT and FQNNGV. CDR3 loop: CASSLDVSGFNNEQFF. The CDR3 DNA reads TGTGCCAGCAGCTTAGACGTGAGTGGGTTCAACAATGAGCAGTTCTTC.

In the case of this clonotype: Here the CDR3 omits its conserved ending phenylalanine or tryptophan, so a read error is the likely source. The chain couples TRBV4-1 to TRBJ2-3; D not certain. The germline CDR1 and CDR2 sequences are MGHRA and YSYEKL. This CDR3 is built from 17 residues. V shed 0 bases and J shed 5 bases, with 18 bases lying between them. The CDR3 DNA follows: TGCGCCAGCAGCCAAGAAAAGTTTGCTAATCGAGGAGATACGCAGTATTGT. It is translated as CASSQEKFANRGDTQYC.

This clonotype occurred many times. The chain links TRBV28 to TRBJ1-5, with D uncertain. Germline V lookup: CDR1 MDHEN, CDR2 SYDVKM. The CDR3 runs to 11 residues. V dropped 3 bases and J dropped 6 bases, with 3 bases sitting between them. CDR3 sequence (DNA): TGTGCCAGCAGTTTCCCTCAGCCCCAGCATTTT. Translation gives CASSFPQPQHF.

This clonotype was observed many times. This rearrangement joins TRBV7-8 to TRBJ1-2; D is ambiguous. This CDR3 has 14 amino acids. V lost 1 base, J lost 7 bases, and 13 bases lay in between. The germline gives CDR1 SGHVS, CDR2 FQNEAQ. As DNA, the CDR3 is TGTGCCAGCAGCTTAGTGCCGCCCAATAGTGGCTACACCTTC. Translation: CASSLVPPNSGYTF.

This clonotype was seen repeatedly, ten times or more. The chain links TRBV20-1 to TRBJ1-1; no reliable D call. Germline CDR1 DFQATT, CDR2 SNEGSKA (reference sequence). The CDR3 is 11 amino acids. Trimming stripped 6 bases from V and 6 bases from J, with 11 bases between. As DNA, the CDR3 is TGCAGTGCCGGACGAGGCCCTGAAGCTTTCTTT. Its translation is CSAGRGPEAFF.

The table lists this clonotype with a few counts. The rearrangement links TRBV27 to TRBJ2-2, with D tentatively TRBD2 (6 bases). The CDR3 consists of 16 residues. Germline lookup yields CDR1 MNHEY and CDR2 SMNVEV (reference sequence). V shed 5 bases and J shed 4 bases, with 17 bases lying between them. The CDR3 DNA sequence: TGTGCCAGCAGTCTAGACGGACACGGGGGCACCGGGGAGCTGTTTTTT. Translation gives CASSLDGHGGTGELFF.

This clonotype was recorded a few times. The chain has TRBV7-8 and TRBJ2-1; 13 nucleotides line up with TRBD2. Germline V gives CDR1 SGHVS, CDR2 FQNEAQ. Losses at the gene ends were 4 bases for V and 0 bases for J; bases not matched to a gene: 6. The CDR3 spans 18 residues. The CDR3 DNA follows: TGTGCCAGCAGCTCGACTAGCGGGAGGTCCAGCTCCTACAATGAGCAGTTCTTC. Protein: CASSSTSGRSSSYNEQFF.